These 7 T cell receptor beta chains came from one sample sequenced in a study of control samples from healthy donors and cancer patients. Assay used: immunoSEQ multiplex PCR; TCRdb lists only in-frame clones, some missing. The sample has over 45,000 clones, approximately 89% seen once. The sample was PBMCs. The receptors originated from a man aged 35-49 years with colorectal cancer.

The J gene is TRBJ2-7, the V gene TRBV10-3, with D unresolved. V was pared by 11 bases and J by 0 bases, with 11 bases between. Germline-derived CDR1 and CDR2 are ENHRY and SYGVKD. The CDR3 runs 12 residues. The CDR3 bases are TGTGCCGCCTCTAGAGACTCCTACGAGCAGTACTTC. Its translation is CAASRDSYEQYF.

This CDR3 reads CASSDLGAIYEQYF. The CDR3 coding sequence is TGTGCCAGCAGTGATCTGGGGGCAATCTACGAGCAGTACTTC. The chain carries TRBV6-1 and TRBJ2-7; TRBD1 might be the D (6 bases). V was trimmed by 3 bases and J by 3 bases, leaving 12 bases between them. CDR3 length: 14 residues. Germline CDR1 and CDR2: MNHNS and SASEGT.

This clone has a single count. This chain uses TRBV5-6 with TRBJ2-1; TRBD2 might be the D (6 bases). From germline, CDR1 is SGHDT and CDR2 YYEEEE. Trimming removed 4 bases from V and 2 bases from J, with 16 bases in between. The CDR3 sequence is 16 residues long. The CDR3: CASSVSFGSAYNEQFF. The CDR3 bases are TGTGCCAGCAGCGTTTCCTTCGGGAGCGCCTACAATGAGCAGTTCTTC.

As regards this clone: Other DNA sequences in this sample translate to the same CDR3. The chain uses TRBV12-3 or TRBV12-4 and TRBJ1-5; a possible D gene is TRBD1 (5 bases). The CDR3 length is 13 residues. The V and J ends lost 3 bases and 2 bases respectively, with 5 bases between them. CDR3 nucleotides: TGTGCCAGCAGTTTCAGGGGCAATCAGCCCCAGCATTTT. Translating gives CASSFRGNQPQHF.

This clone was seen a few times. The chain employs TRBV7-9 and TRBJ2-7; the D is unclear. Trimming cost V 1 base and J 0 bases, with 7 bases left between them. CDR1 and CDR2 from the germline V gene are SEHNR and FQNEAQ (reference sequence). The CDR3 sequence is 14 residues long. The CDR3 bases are TGTGCCAGCAGCTTAGAGCAGGACTCCTACGAGCAGTACTTC. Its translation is CASSLEQDSYEQYF.

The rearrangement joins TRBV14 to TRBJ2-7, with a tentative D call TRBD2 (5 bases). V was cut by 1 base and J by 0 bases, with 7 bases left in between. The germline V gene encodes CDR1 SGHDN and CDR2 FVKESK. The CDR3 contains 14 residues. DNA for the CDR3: TGTGCCAGCAGCCAAGGGAGGAGCTCCTACGAGCAGTACTTC. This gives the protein CASSQGRSSYEQYF.

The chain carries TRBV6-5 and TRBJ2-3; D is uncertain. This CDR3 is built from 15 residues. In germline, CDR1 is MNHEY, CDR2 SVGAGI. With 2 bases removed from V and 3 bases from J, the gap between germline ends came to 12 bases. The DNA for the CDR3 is TGTGCCAGCAGTTACACGCGACCTGTGACAGATACGCAGTATTTT. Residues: CASSYTRPVTDTQYF.